These 27 T cell receptor beta chains were sequenced from one sample in a study of CD8 T cells in ankylosing spondylitis. TCRdb recomputed calls from the 5' RACE reads with MiXCR, one row per CDR3 protein. This table holds some 130,000 distinct CDR3 sequences, 12% to 15% found once. The sequenced material came from blood, either unsorted or a sorted T cell fraction (not recorded which). These receptor sequences come from a female donor with ankylosing spondylitis or in good health (not recorded which).

This rearrangement joins TRBV20-1 to TRBJ2-3; 9 positions match TRBD2. The germline CDR1 and CDR2 sequences are DFQATT and SNEGSKA (reference sequence). J lost 4 bases, V lost 0 bases, and 8 bases had no gene match. The CDR3 sequence is 16 residues long. The CDR3 is CSARDRLAEYADTQYF. The CDR3 nucleotides are TGCAGTGCTAGAGATAGACTAGCGGAGTATGCAGATACGCAGTATTTT.

The genes are TRBV29-1 and TRBJ2-3; D unresolved. Trimming removed 3 bases at V and 0 bases at J, with 13 bases between. The CDR3 is 15 amino acids. Germline CDR1 is SQVTM and CDR2 is ANQGSEA. The DNA of the CDR3 is TGCAGCGTTGAGCTCCCCGCGTCTAGCACAGATACGCAGTATTTT. Its translation is CSVELPASSTDTQYF.

The chain uses TRBV14 and TRBJ2-1; 9 bases map to TRBD2. With V trimmed by 4 bases and J by 5 bases, 12 bases remained unmatched. The CDR3 is 17 amino acids. Germline loops: CDR1 SGHDN, CDR2 FVKESK. The CDR3 nucleotides read TGTGCCAGCAGCCCCCGACTAGCGGCAGTTATACACAATGAGCAGTTCTTC. Its translation is CASSPRLAAVIHNEQFF.

The J gene is TRBJ1-1, the V gene TRBV20-1; D might be TRBD1 (6 bases). CDR1 and CDR2 (germline): DFQATT, SNEGSKA (reference sequence). The CDR3 is 15 amino acids. The CDR3: CFARDGDRGSLEAFF. Here the CDR3 DNA reads TGCTTTGCTAGAGATGGGGATAGGGGGTCTCTTGAAGCTTTCTTT.

This clonotype has more than one count but fewer than ten. The J gene is TRBJ2-7, the V gene TRBV20-1; TRBD2 aligns across 14 bases. Germline CDR1 is DFQATT and CDR2 is SNEGSKA (reference sequence). The CDR3 loop spans 17 amino acids. J gave up 3 bases and V 2 bases, and 9 bases lay outside the gene matches. CDR3 sequence (DNA): TGCAGTGCTAGAAGCCCGGGACTAGCGGGAGCAGGCTACGAGCAGTACTTC. It is translated as CSARSPGLAGAGYEQYF.

As for this clonotype: With a much larger clone just one base away, this may be a read error. The J gene is TRBJ1-4, the V gene TRBV12-3 or TRBV12-4; TRBD1 matches 8 bases. The CDR3 runs to 13 residues. V shed 6 bases and J 10 bases; nucleotides not matched to a gene: 7. CDR3 in amino acids: CASRSGQVGKLFF. The CDR3 nucleotides read TGTGCCAGCAGGTCGGGACAGGTTGGAAAACTGTTTTTT.

The rearrangement joins TRBV7-3 to TRBJ2-7; maybe TRBD2 (5 bases). CDR3 length: 13 residues. Per the germline V gene, CDR1 is SGHTA and CDR2 is FQGTGA. V lost 2 bases and J 5 bases, leaving 10 bases between the germline ends. CDR3 DNA: TGTGCCAGCAGCTTAGGCCGGGATAACGAGCAGTACTTC. Amino acids: CASSLGRDNEQYF.

This clonotype was seen repeatedly, ten times or more. The chain combines TRBV7-8 with TRBJ2-4; D possibly corresponds to TRBD1 (5 bases). Trimming left V 4 bases short and J 3 bases short, with 7 bases between. In germline, CDR1 is SGHVS, CDR2 FQNEAQ. The length of the CDR3 is 13 residues. CDR3 protein: CASSYQGKNIQYF. The CDR3 DNA reads as TGTGCCAGCAGCTACCAGGGCAAAAACATTCAGTACTTC.

The chain employs TRBV24-1 and TRBJ2-5; no definite D call. The CDR3 is made up of 15 amino acids. Trimming took off 3 bases at V and 2 bases at J, with 12 bases between the two ends. CDR1 KGHDR and CDR2 SFDVKD come from the germline V gene. The DNA of the CDR3 is TGTGCCACCAGTGATCGGAGCAGGCCTCAAGAGACCCAGTACTTC. Protein sequence: CATSDRSRPQETQYF.

At least ten counts were recorded for this clonotype. CDR3 loop: CASSLGGENTEAFF. The CDR3 nucleotides read TGTGCCAGCAGTTTAGGCGGGGAGAACACTGAAGCTTTCTTT. The rearrangement links TRBV12-3 or TRBV12-4 to TRBJ1-1; D not resolved. V lost 1 base and J lost 1, with 7 bases in between. There are 14 residues in the CDR3.

This clonotype was detected many times. The CDR3 coding sequence is TGTGCCAGCAGTTTTACCCGGACAGGGGCAGAAGGAAACACCATATATTTT. This sequence encodes CASSFTRTGAEGNTIYF. This rearrangement joins TRBV12-3 or TRBV12-4 to TRBJ1-3, with 9 bases aligning to TRBD1. CDR3 length equals 17 residues. V trimming: 3 bases; J trimming: 4 bases; junction bases outside the gene matches: 10.

This clonotype appeared a few times. The V and J genes are TRBV7-2 and TRBJ2-3; TRBD2 matches 9 bases. The J segment lost 4 bases and the V segment lost 5 bases, leaving 10 bases of the junction unmatched. The CDR3 runs 16 residues. Germline V gives CDR1 SGHTA, CDR2 FQGNSA. The CDR3 DNA reads as TGTGCCAGCAGCCTAGGGCGGGAGGGCCGTGCAGATACGCAGTATTTT. It yields the protein CASSLGREGRADTQYF.

This clonotype was seen only a few times. The chain combines TRBV5-1 with TRBJ2-1, with 9 nucleotides matching TRBD2. Trimming at V came to 0 bases and at J to 6 bases, leaving 4 bases not matched to a gene. The CDR3 has 15 amino acids. Germline V CDR1 and CDR2: SGHRS, YFSETQ. This chain's CDR3 is CASSLVAGGPNEQFF. DNA of the CDR3: TGCGCCAGCAGCTTGGTGGCGGGGGGGCCCAATGAGCAGTTCTTC.

The chain combines TRBV7-9 with TRBJ2-7; tentative D call: TRBD1 (6 bases). Looked up from germline, CDR1 is SEHNR and CDR2 is FQNEAQ (reference sequence). CDR3 length: 12 residues. Trimming removed 4 bases at V and 4 bases at J, with 8 bases between. CDR3 protein: CASSYREYEQYF. The CDR3, as DNA: TGTGCCAGCAGCTACAGGGAGTACGAGCAGTACTTC.

The table lists this clonotype with many counts. The CDR3 reads CSVDTNSYEQYF. In DNA form, the CDR3 reads TGCAGCGTTGACACGAACTCCTACGAGCAGTACTTC. The chain carries TRBV29-1 and TRBJ2-7; the D is unclear. This CDR3 comprises 12 residues. The germline V gene has CDR1 SQVTM and CDR2 ANQGSEA. Trimming removed 3 bases at V and 0 bases at J, with 6 bases between.

The chain couples TRBV20-1 to TRBJ2-3, with TRBD2 identical over 8 bases. CDR1 is DFQATT, CDR2 SNEGSKA, per germline (reference sequence). The CDR3 sequence is 15 residues long. V lost 2 bases, J lost 0 bases, and 4 bases stayed unmatched. The DNA for the CDR3 is TGCAGTGCTAGATTAGCGGGACCTAGCACAGATACGCAGTATTTT. Its protein is CSARLAGPSTDTQYF.

In its sample, this clonotype was seen many times. The chain joins TRBV5-1 to TRBJ1-5; tentatively, D is TRBD1 (5 bases). The CDR3 spans 13 residues. The V gene's germline CDR1 is SGHRS and CDR2 YFSETQ. Trimming took off 4 bases at V and 3 bases at J, with 8 bases between the two ends. CDR3 nucleotides: TGCGCCAGCAGCCGGGACCACAATCAGCCCCAGCATTTT. Protein sequence: CASSRDHNQPQHF.

This chain links TRBV4-2 with TRBJ2-1; D call uncertain. V lost 1 base, J lost 0 bases, and 13 bases lay in between. Germline V lookup: CDR1 LGHNA, CDR2 YNFKEQ. CDR3 length: 17 amino acids. CDR3 nucleotides: TGTGCCAGCAGCCAAGCCGTGGCGGTCCTCTCCTACAATGAGCAGTTCTTC. Its translation is CASSQAVAVLSYNEQFF.

The chain joins TRBV5-1 to TRBJ2-1; the D gene is possibly TRBD2 (5 bases). Germline assignment: CDR1 SGHRS and CDR2 YFSETQ. The CDR3 runs to 14 residues. V lost 2 bases and J lost 8, with 14 bases in between. The CDR3 region has the DNA TGCGCCAGCAGCTTTGTGCGGGCGGGTGATGAGCAGTTCTTC. It codes for CASSFVRAGDEQFF.

There are many counts of this clonotype. This sequence joins TRBV24-1 and TRBJ1-2, with 9 bases identical to TRBD1. Unmatched junction bases numbered 6, after V lost 5 bases and J lost 6 bases. Per germline, CDR1 KGHDR and CDR2 SFDVKD. CDR3 length: 14 amino acids. CDR3 amino acids: CATSVSGTGNGYTF. CDR3 in DNA: TGTGCCACCAGTGTATCCGGGACAGGGAATGGCTACACCTTC.

This clonotype has a handful of counts. The V and J genes are TRBV5-1 and TRBJ1-2; D possibly corresponds to TRBD1 (6 bases). V shed 5 bases and J shed 7 bases, with 12 bases lying between them. This CDR3 is built from 12 residues. The V gene's germline CDR1 is SGHRS and CDR2 YFSETQ. This chain's CDR3 is CASRSGEVGYTF. CDR3 nucleotide sequence: TGCGCCAGCAGATCAGGGGAGGTTGGCTACACCTTC.

This clonotype came up a few times. This chain links TRBV6-1 with TRBJ2-3; 13 nucleotides line up with TRBD2. The J segment lost 1 base and the V segment lost 11 bases, leaving 9 bases of the junction unmatched. This CDR3 contains 16 residues. Germline V gene data show CDR1 as MNHNS and CDR2 as SASEGT. The CDR3: CAARTSGGGGTDTQYF. CDR3 bases: TGTGCCGCCAGGACTAGCGGGGGTGGGGGCACAGATACGCAGTATTTT.

This clonotype was observed a handful of times. The CDR3 bases are TGTGCCAGCAGCGGCGGGGGGGCGGGAGAGCAGTTCTTC. Translation: CASSGGGAGEQFF. The chain links TRBV7-3 to TRBJ2-1; 9 nucleotides line up with TRBD2. Germline loops: CDR1 SGHTA, CDR2 FQGTGA. The CDR3 extends over 13 amino acids. V lost 5 bases to trimming and J lost 10 bases; unmatched junction nucleotides: 6.

Here the CDR3 reads CSVGGGVSETQYF. CDR3 nucleotide sequence: TGCAGCGTTGGGGGGGGGGTTTCGGAGACCCAGTACTTC. The chain employs TRBV29-1 and TRBJ2-5, with 7 nucleotides matching TRBD2. The length of the CDR3 is 13 residues. After removal of 4 bases from V and 5 bases from J, the junction contained 7 bases not matched to a gene. Germline lookup yields CDR1 SQVTM and CDR2 ANQGSEA.

The chain employs TRBV11-2 and TRBJ2-1, with a possible D match to TRBD2 (6 bases). The CDR3 is 12 residues long. CDR1 SGHAT and CDR2 FQNNGV come from the germline V gene. V was clipped by 7 bases and J by 9 bases, with 13 bases between them. The CDR3 is CASNDWEVEQFF. The CDR3 region has the DNA TGTGCCAGCAACGACTGGGAGGTTGAGCAGTTCTTC. The full variable domain, rest sourced from reference TRBV11-2 and TRBJ2-1, is EAGVAQSPRYKIIEKRQSVAFWCNPISGHATLYWYQQILGQGPKLLIQFQNNGVVDDSQLPKDRFSAERLKGVDSTLKIQPAKLEDSAVYLCASNDWEVEQFFGPGTRLTVL.

A single count supports this clonotype. The chain links TRBV30 to TRBJ1-2, with D possibly TRBD1 on 5 matching bases. CDR1 is GTSNPN and CDR2 is SVGIG in the germline V gene (reference sequence). Trimming removed 3 bases from V and 6 bases from J, with 17 bases in between. The CDR3 loop spans 14 amino acids. CDR3: CAWRPLGSGDGYTF. CDR3 in DNA: TGTGCCTGGAGACCTCTTGGTTCGGGGGATGGCTACACCTTC.

The genes are TRBV7-9 and TRBJ2-3, with 7 nucleotides matching TRBD1. This CDR3 has 15 residues. CDR1 and CDR2 from the germline V gene are SEHNR and FQNEAQ (reference sequence). J gave up 1 base and V 5 bases, and 6 bases lay outside the gene matches. CDR3 amino acids: CASSLRGLGTDTQYF. DNA for the CDR3: TGTGCCAGCAGCCTAAGGGGGCTTGGCACAGATACGCAGTATTTT.